This T cell receptor beta chain was sequenced in a study of shared clonotypes between healthy human individuals. Overall study results and limits: The donor pool, a small one, limited the genetic and exposure-history diversity represented.

Germline CDR1 is SGDLS and CDR2 is YYNGEE. The CDR3 covers 18 residues. V was cut by 4 bases and J by 6 bases, with 28 bases left in between. Remarks on this clone: Its specificity is not known.

The table came from immunoSEQ multiplex PCR; TCRdb's copy has only in-frame clones and leaves some out. The sample holds about 990,000 clones, about 80% seen once. V usage is TRBV9 and J usage is TRBJ1-2; D remains unclear. The sequence derives from a young man in good health. Some clones in this sample may be carry-over from other donors' samples. Material: memory CD4+ T cells from PBMCs. Subset: CD45RA-negative fraction. The CDR3 DNA reads as TGTGCCAGCAGCCCCGTTTCCCGCAGGAACAAAAACGATGATGGCTACACCTTC. It is translated as CASSPVSRRNKNDDGYTF. The full variable domain, completed using reference TRBV9 and TRBJ1-2, is DSGVTQTPKHLITATGQRVTLRCSPRSGDLSVYWYQQSLDQGLQFLIQYYNGEERAKGNILERFSAQQFPDLHSELNLSSLELGDSALYFCASSPVSRRNKNDDGYTFGSGTRLTVV.